Listed below are T cell receptor beta chains from one sample, sequenced in a study of blood T cell repertoires in COVID-19. Sequenced by immunoSEQ multiplex PCR; TCRdb stores in-frame clones only, minus some. Of 65,000 to 90,000 clones listed, around 80% are singletons. The source material was peripheral blood. These receptors originate from a woman over 75 with active or convalescent COVID-19. Each CDR3 is given with its conserved first and last residue. A D gene is named only where the DNA matches it firmly. Part of the rows lack a size; the others show once, few, many or a class for expanded clones.

NA,TRBJ1-1,NA,TRBV7-3,TGTGCCAGCAGTATCCAGGAGAACACTGAAGCTTTCTTT,CASSIQENTEAFF
TRBD2,TRBJ2-1,NA,TRBV4-1,TGCGCCAGCAGCCAAGGACTAGCACGCCTGTACAATGAGCAGTTCTTC,CASSQGLARLYNEQFF
TRBD2,TRBJ2-3,NA,TRBV15,TGTGCCACCAGGGGGGCTAGCGGGTTTGATACGCAGTATTTT,CATRGASGFDTQYF
TRBD1,TRBJ1-1,NA,TRBV7-2,TGTGCCAGCAGCCCGCAGACAGGGTACACTGAAGCTTTCTTT,CASSPQTGYTEAFF
TRBD1,TRBJ1-2,few,TRBV9,TGTGCCAGCAGCAGGACAGGGGGTATCTACACCTTC,CASSRTGGIYTF
NA,TRBJ2-7,NA,TRBV7-6,TGTGCCAGCAGCTCAGGGGCCTTCTACGAGCAGTACTTC,CASSSGAFYEQYF
TRBD1,TRBJ1-5,NA,TRBV28,TGTGCCAGCAGCCACGAAGGGCAGGGACAGAGTCAGCCCCAGCATTTT,CASSHEGQGQSQPQHF
TRBD2,TRBJ2-7,NA,TRBV28,TGTGCCAGCAGTCTAGGGGGGACTAGCCTTTGGGAGCAGTACTTC,CASSLGGTSLWEQYF
NA,TRBJ2-1,NA,TRBV7-9,TGTGCCAGCAGCTTGGGGGGGCTCAATGAGCAGTTCTTC,CASSLGGLNEQFF
TRBD1,TRBJ2-7,few,TRBV25-1,TGTGCCAGCAGAGAACCGACAGGGACATCCTACGAGCAGTACTTC,CASREPTGTSYEQYF
NA,TRBJ2-2,NA,TRBV7-2,TGTGCCAGCAGCTTGTGGTTTGGAGGAACCGGGGAGCTGTTTTTT,CASSLWFGGTGELFF
TRBD2,TRBJ2-5,NA,TRBV6-5,TGTGCCAGCACCCAGCGGGGGGGCGGGCAAGAGACCCAGTACTTC,CASTQRGGGQETQYF
TRBD1,TRBJ2-1,NA,TRBV7-9,TGTGCCAGCAGACTATCCCCGGGACAGGGTGGTAATGAGCAGTTCTTC,CASRLSPGQGGNEQFF
TRBD1,TRBJ1-2,NA,TRBV7-3,TGTGCCAGCAGCCGGACAGGGGGTTTAAACTACACCTTC,CASSRTGGLNYTF
TRBD1,TRBJ2-6,NA,TRBV7-9,TGTGCCAGCAGCCCCCGACAGGGGGGCTTCGTCCTGACTTTC,CASSPRQGGFVLTF
TRBD1,TRBJ2-6,NA,TRBV18,TGTGCCAGCCGGGACAGATTAGACTCTGGGGCCAACGTCCTGACTTTC,CASRDRLDSGANVLTF
NA,TRBJ2-1,once,TRBV12-3/TRBV12-4,TGTGCCAGCAGCCAACATAGTAGCCATGAGCAGTTCTTC,CASSQHSSHEQFF
TRBD2,TRBJ2-3,NA,TRBV10-1,TGCGCCAGCAGTGAGCGGACTAGCGGGACGTCCGATACGCAGTATTTT,CASSERTSGTSDTQYF
NA,TRBJ1-4,NA,TRBV9,TGTGCCAGCAGCGTAGGAACAGGCAGTGGTTTTAATGAAAAACTGTTTTTT,CASSVGTGSGFNEKLFF
TRBD2,TRBJ2-7,NA,TRBV7-9,TGTGCCAGCAGCTTAGACTGGACTAGCGGGTCCTACGAGCAGTACTTC,CASSLDWTSGSYEQYF
NA,TRBJ1-5,NA,TRBV19,TGTGCCAGTAGTTCCTCGGGTGAGAGCAATCAGCCCCAGCATTTT,CASSSSGESNQPQHF
NA,TRBJ2-5,NA,TRBV3-1/TRBV3-2,TGTGCCAGCAGCCAAGACTCCGGGATTAGAACCCAGTACTTC,CASSQDSGIRTQYF
NA,TRBJ1-5,NA,TRBV19,TGTGCCAGTACTTATACGGTGAATAGCAATCAGCCCCAGCATTTT,CASTYTVNSNQPQHF
NA,TRBJ2-7,NA,TRBV7-2,TGTGCCAGCAGCTCCGGGACTGGTCTTATTCACGAGCAGTACTTC,CASSSGTGLIHEQYF
NA,TRBJ1-1,NA,TRBV29-1,TGCAGCGTTGGAGATGCAGGGGCCACTGAAGCTTTCTTT,CSVGDAGATEAFF
TRBD2,TRBJ2-7,NA,TRBV4-1,TGCGCCAGCAGCCAAGAAGGGTCACTAGCGGGAGAGACCTACGAGCAGTACTTC,CASSQEGSLAGETYEQYF
TRBD1,TRBJ1-1,NA,TRBV11-3,TGTGCCAGCAGCCGACCGAAATCTAAACAGGGGGCGATGTCTGAAGCTTTCTTT,CASSRPKSKQGAMSEAFF
NA,TRBJ1-2,NA,TRBV28,TGTGCCAGCAGTTCCGGGGGTTCTAACTATGGCTACACCTTC,CASSSGGSNYGYTF
NA,TRBJ1-1,NA,TRBV19,TGTGCCAGTAGTACTACTCGGGATACTGAAGCTTTCTTT,CASSTTRDTEAFF
NA,TRBJ1-2,few,TRBV12-3/TRBV12-4,TGTGCCAGCAGTTCACAACAGGGTTATGGCTACACCTTC,CASSSQQGYGYTF
NA,TRBJ2-5,few,TRBV25-1,TGTGCCAGCAGGAACAGAGATCAAGAGACCCAGTACTTC,CASRNRDQETQYF
TRBD1,TRBJ2-5,NA,TRBV5-6,TGTGCCAGCAGCGGGGGACAGGGGGCATGGGAGACCCAGTACTTC,CASSGGQGAWETQYF
TRBD1,TRBJ1-1,NA,TRBV5-1,TGCGCCAGCAGCTTAGACAGGGTTAGATTCGGGTTGGACACTGAAGCTTTCTTT,CASSLDRVRFGLDTEAFF
TRBD2,TRBJ2-5,NA,TRBV27,TGTGCCAGCAGTTCCAGCGGGGTGATAAAAGAGACCCAGTACTTC,CASSSSGVIKETQYF
TRBD1,TRBJ1-5,NA,TRBV6-2/TRBV6-3,TGTGCCAGCAGTTCACGACAGGGACCGAATCAGCCCCAGCATTTT,CASSSRQGPNQPQHF
TRBD1,TRBJ2-3,NA,TRBV5-1,TGCGCCAGCAGCGCAGGACAGGGCACAGATACGCAGTATTTT,CASSAGQGTDTQYF
NA,TRBJ1-6,NA,TRBV7-3,TGTGCCAGCAGCCACGGGAGCTCCTATAATTCACCCCTCCACTTT,CASSHGSSYNSPLHF
TRBD2,TRBJ2-7,NA,TRBV2,TGTGCCAGCAGTAAACTAGCGGGAGTAAAGCAGTACTTC,CASSKLAGVKQYF
NA,TRBJ1-2,NA,TRBV7-2,TGTGCCAGCGGGAGCTATGGCTACACCTTC,CASGSYGYTF
NA,TRBJ1-2,NA,TRBV28,TGTGCCAGCGCGGACTCACGTACTAACTATGGCTACACCTTC,CASADSRTNYGYTF
NA,TRBJ1-4,NA,TRBV28,TGTGCCAGCAGTTCCCTCCGGGGAACTAATGAAAAACTGTTTTTT,CASSSLRGTNEKLFF
TRBD1,TRBJ1-6,few,TRBV10-3,TGTGCCCGCCAAGGGGGCTGGTCACCCCTCCACTTT,CARQGGWSPLHF
NA,TRBJ1-2,NA,TRBV24-1,TGTGCCACCAGTACAGGGAGGGACTATGGCTACACCTTC,CATSTGRDYGYTF
TRBD1,TRBJ2-1,few,TRBV3-1/TRBV3-2,TGTGCCAGCAGCCAGACAGGGGTTGAGCAGTTCTTC,CASSQTGVEQFF
TRBD1,TRBJ1-2,NA,TRBV28,TGTGCCAGCAGTTTCCAGGGGGCGACTGGCTACACCTTC,CASSFQGATGYTF
TRBD1,TRBJ1-4,once,TRBV2,TGTGCCAGCAGCACGGGACAGTCAAATGAAAAACTGTTTTTT,CASSTGQSNEKLFF
TRBD2,TRBJ2-1,few,TRBV20-1,TGCAGTGCTAGTAGGGGACTAGCTGGTTACAATGAGCAGTTCTTC,CSASRGLAGYNEQFF
NA,TRBJ2-3,few,TRBV7-9,TGTGCCAGCAGCTTAGTGGGGGCTAGCACAGATACGCAGTATTTT,CASSLVGASTDTQYF
NA,TRBJ1-1,NA,TRBV3-1/TRBV3-2,TGTGCCAGCAGCCAACCGTGGGGGTCGGGGGACACTGAAGCTTTCTTT,CASSQPWGSGDTEAFF